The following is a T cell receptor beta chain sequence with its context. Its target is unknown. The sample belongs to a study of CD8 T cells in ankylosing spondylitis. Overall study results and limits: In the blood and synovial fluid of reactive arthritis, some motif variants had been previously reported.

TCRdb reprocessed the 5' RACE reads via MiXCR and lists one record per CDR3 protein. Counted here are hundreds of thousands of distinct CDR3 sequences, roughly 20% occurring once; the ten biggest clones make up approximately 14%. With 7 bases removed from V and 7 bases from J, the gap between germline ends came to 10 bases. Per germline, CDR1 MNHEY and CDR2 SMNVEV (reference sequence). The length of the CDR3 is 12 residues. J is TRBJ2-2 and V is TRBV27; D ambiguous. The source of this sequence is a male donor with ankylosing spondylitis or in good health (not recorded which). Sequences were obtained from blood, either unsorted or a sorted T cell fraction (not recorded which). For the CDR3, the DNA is TGTGCCAGCAAGATACGAGGCGGGGAGCTGTTTTTT. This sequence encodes CASKIRGGELFF.